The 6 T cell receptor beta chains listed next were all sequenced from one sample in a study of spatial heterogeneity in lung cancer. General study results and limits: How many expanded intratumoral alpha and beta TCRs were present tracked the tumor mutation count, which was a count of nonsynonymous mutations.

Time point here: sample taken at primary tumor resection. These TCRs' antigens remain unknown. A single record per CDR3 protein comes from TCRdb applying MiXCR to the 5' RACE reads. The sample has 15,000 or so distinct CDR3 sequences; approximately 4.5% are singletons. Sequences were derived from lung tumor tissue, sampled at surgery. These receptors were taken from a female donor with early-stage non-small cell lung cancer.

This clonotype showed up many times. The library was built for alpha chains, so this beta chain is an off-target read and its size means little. This CDR3 reads CSVARGLSGELFF. CDR3 bases: TGCAGCGTTGCTAGGGGTCTGTCCGGGGAGCTGTTTTTT. This chain connects TRBV29-1 to TRBJ2-2; TRBD1 might be the D (5 bases). Trimming pared 4 bases from V and 6 bases from J, leaving 12 bases between. Germline CDR1 and CDR2: SQVTM and ANQGSEA. CDR3 length: 13 residues.

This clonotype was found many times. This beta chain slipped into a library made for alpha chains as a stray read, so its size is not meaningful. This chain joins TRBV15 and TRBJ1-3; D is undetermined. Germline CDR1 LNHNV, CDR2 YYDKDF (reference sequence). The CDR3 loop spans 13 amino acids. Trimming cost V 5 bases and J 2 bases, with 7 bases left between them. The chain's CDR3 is CATSSSPGNTIYF. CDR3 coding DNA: TGTGCCACCAGCTCCTCTCCTGGAAACACCATATATTTT.

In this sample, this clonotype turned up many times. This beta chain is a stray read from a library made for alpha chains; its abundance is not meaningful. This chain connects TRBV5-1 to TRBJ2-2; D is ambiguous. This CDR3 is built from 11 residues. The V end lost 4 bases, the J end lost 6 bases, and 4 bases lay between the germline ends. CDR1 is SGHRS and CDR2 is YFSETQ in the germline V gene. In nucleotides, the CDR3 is TGCGCCAGCAGCGACGCCGGGGAGCTGTTTTTT. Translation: CASSDAGELFF.

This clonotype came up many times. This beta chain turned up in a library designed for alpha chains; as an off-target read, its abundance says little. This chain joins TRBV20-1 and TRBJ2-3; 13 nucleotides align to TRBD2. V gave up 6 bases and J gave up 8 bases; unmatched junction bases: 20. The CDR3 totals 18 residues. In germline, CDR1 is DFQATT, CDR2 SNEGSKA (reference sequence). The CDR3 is CSAEELAGGHGILGTQYF. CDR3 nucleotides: TGCAGTGCAGAGGAACTAGCGGGGGGGCACGGGATTCTAGGTACGCAGTATTTT.

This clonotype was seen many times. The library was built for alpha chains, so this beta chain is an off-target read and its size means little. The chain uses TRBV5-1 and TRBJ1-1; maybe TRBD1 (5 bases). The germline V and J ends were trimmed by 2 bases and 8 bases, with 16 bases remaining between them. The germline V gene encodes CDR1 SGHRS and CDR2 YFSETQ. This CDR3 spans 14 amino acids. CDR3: CASSFQPHTGEAFF. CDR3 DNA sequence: TGCGCCAGCAGCTTCCAGCCCCACACAGGAGAAGCTTTCTTT.

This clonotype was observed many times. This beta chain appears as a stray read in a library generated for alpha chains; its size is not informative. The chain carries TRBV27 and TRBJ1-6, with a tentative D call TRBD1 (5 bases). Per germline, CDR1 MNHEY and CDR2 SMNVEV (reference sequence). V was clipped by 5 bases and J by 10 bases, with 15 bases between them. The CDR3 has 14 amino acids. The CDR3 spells CASSIQGLWSPLHF. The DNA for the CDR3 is TGTGCCAGCAGTATCCAGGGACTTTGGTCACCCCTCCACTTT.